The present TCR beta chain was sequenced within a study of long-term antiretroviral therapy in people with HIV. Study results and limitations: Older ART regimens may have been in use when blood was drawn between about 2003 and 2017.

At survey level, the immunoSEQ assay was run in its v3.0 version. Clones were sequenced by immunoSEQ multiplex PCR, and TCRdb holds only the in-frame ones, with some missing. The profile shows about 35,000 clones, around 83% of them singletons. Points on this clone: Antigen unknown.

CDR1 and CDR2 from the germline V gene are SGDLS and YYNGEE. The CDR3 is 16 amino acids. The ends lost 0 bases at V and 0 bases at J; junction bases unmatched: 4. This chain connects TRBV9 to TRBJ1-1; TRBD1 aligns across 8 bases. The sample consisted of unsorted PBMCs, taken 1 year after starting antiretroviral therapy. The TCR sequence derives from a man in his late teens or twenties with HIV. The CDR3 is CASSVGAGGMNTEAFF. The CDR3 DNA reads TGTGCCAGCAGCGTAGGGGCAGGGGGCATGAACACTGAAGCTTTCTTT.